The 23 T cell receptor beta chains below were found in one sample sequenced in a study of blood T cell repertoires in COVID-19. The table came from immunoSEQ multiplex PCR; TCRdb's copy has only in-frame clones and leaves some out. Among tens of thousands of clones listed, around 80% were seen once. Sequences were obtained from peripheral blood. The receptors were sampled from a woman older than 75 with acute or convalescent COVID-19.

The chain combines TRBV7-9 with TRBJ2-7; D gene unclear. Germline-derived CDR1 and CDR2 are SEHNR and FQNEAQ (reference sequence). CDR3 length: 11 residues. V shed 5 bases and J shed 4 bases, with 6 bases lying between them. The CDR3 DNA follows: TGTGCCAGCAGCCCCAATTACGAGCAGTACTTC. Residues: CASSPNYEQYF.

The rearrangement links TRBV7-9 to TRBJ2-1; 11 bases are a match to TRBD2. From germline, CDR1 is SEHNR and CDR2 FQNEAQ (reference sequence). The CDR3 totals 15 residues. V trimming: 2 bases; J trimming: 7 bases; junction bases outside the gene matches: 4. The CDR3 DNA reads TGTGCCAGCAGCTTATCTCTAGCGGGGGGTAATGAGCAGTTCTTC. As protein: CASSLSLAGGNEQFF.

The V and J genes are TRBV7-9 and TRBJ2-7; TRBD2 matches 8 bases. J gave up 3 bases and V 5 bases, and 15 bases lay outside the gene matches. The CDR3 is 17 amino acids. The germline gives CDR1 SEHNR, CDR2 FQNEAQ (reference sequence). CDR3 in DNA: TGTGCCAGCAGCCCGCCCGGCGGGGGGATCGAGTTCTACGAGCAGTACTTC. Translating gives CASSPPGGGIEFYEQYF.

This clone was counted between two and nine times. The chain links TRBV15 to TRBJ1-1, with D tentatively TRBD1 (6 bases). The CDR3 runs 14 residues. CDR1 LNHNV and CDR2 YYDKDF come from the germline V gene (reference sequence). V was shortened by 8 bases and J by 3 bases, with 16 bases between the two germline ends. The CDR3 spells CATRRRGWDTEAFF. CDR3 nucleotides: TGTGCCACCCGGAGAAGGGGGTGGGACACTGAAGCTTTCTTT.

This sequence joins TRBV27 and TRBJ2-3, with 12 bases aligning to TRBD2. The CDR3 contains 14 residues. Germline CDR1 MNHEY, CDR2 SMNVEV (reference sequence). The V gene end was trimmed by 6 bases and the J gene end by 4 bases; junction bases not matched to a gene: 2. In DNA form, the CDR3 reads TGTGCCAGCAGGCTAGCGGGAGGGCCAGATACGCAGTATTTT. Protein product: CASRLAGGPDTQYF.

The sample holds one count of this clone. This rearrangement joins TRBV24-1 to TRBJ2-1, with 14 bases fitting TRBD2. This CDR3 has 21 amino acids. Germline lookup yields CDR1 KGHDR and CDR2 SFDVKD. Germline trimming cut 3 bases from V and 1 base from J; bases unmatched to any gene: 13. For the CDR3, the DNA is TGTGCCACCAGTGATCCCCGACCGGGACTAGCGGGAGTAGGGTCCTACAATGAGCAGTTCTTC. This encodes CATSDPRPGLAGVGSYNEQFF.

V usage is TRBV28 and J usage is TRBJ1-5, with 8 nucleotides matching TRBD1. CDR3 length: 16 residues. CDR1 MDHEN and CDR2 SYDVKM come from the germline V gene. After removal of 5 bases from V and 2 bases from J, the junction contained 8 bases not matched to a gene. CDR3 residues: CASSPWTGLGNQPQHF. The CDR3 DNA sequence: TGTGCCAGCAGTCCGTGGACAGGGTTGGGCAATCAGCCCCAGCATTTT.

The rearrangement uses TRBV7-2 and TRBJ2-7; D is unclear. With 1 base removed from V and 4 bases from J, the gap between germline ends came to 11 bases. The CDR3 spans 14 residues. Per germline, CDR1 SGHTA and CDR2 FQGNSA. CDR3 amino acids: CASSLDQVVYEQYF. In DNA, the CDR3 is TGTGCCAGCAGCTTAGATCAGGTCGTATACGAGCAGTACTTC.

This chain links TRBV2 with TRBJ1-1, with 7 nucleotides matching TRBD1. V was clipped by 5 bases and J by 1 base; unmatched bases: 4. Germline CDR1 is SNHLY and CDR2 is FYNNEI. The CDR3 length is 14 residues. CDR3 residues: CASSPRQGNTEAFF. The CDR3 bases are TGTGCCAGCAGTCCCCGACAGGGGAACACTGAAGCTTTCTTT.

The V gene is TRBV9, the J gene TRBJ2-4; 11 bases match TRBD1. The trim removed 3 bases at V and 1 base at J, leaving 9 bases unmatched. CDR1 is SGDLS and CDR2 is YYNGEE in the germline V gene. The CDR3 has 18 residues. CDR3 loop: CASSAGDRGITAKNIQYF. The CDR3 DNA follows: TGTGCCAGCAGCGCCGGGGACAGGGGGATAACGGCCAAAAACATTCAGTACTTC. The complete variable domain, with remaining parts taken from reference TRBV9 and TRBJ2-4, reads DSGVTQTPKHLITATGQRVTLRCSPRSGDLSVYWYQQSLDQGLQFLIQYYNGEERAKGNILERFSAQQFPDLHSELNLSSLELGDSALYFCASSAGDRGITAKNIQYFGAGTRLSVL.

The rearrangement uses TRBV25-1 and TRBJ1-5; no clear D. V lost 2 bases, J lost 4 bases, and 12 bases lay in between. This CDR3 is 15 amino acids long. Germline-derived CDR1 and CDR2 are MGHDK and SYGVNS. The chain's CDR3 is CASSETAGRNQPQHF. CDR3 nucleotides: TGTGCCAGCAGTGAAACCGCAGGCAGAAATCAGCCCCAGCATTTT. The full variable domain, completed using reference TRBV25-1 and TRBJ1-5, is EADIYQTPRYLVIGTGKKITLECSQTMGHDKMYWYQQDPGMELHLIHYSYGVNSTEKGDLSSESTVSRIRTEHFPLTLESARPSHTSQYLCASSETAGRNQPQHFGDGTRLSIL.

The chain combines TRBV7-2 with TRBJ1-5; tentatively, D is TRBD1 (6 bases). V lost 2 bases to trimming and J lost 9 bases, with 20 bases between them. Germline V CDR1 and CDR2: SGHTA, FQGNSA. The CDR3 sequence is 16 residues long. The CDR3 DNA sequence: TGTGCCAGCAGCTTAAGCCCCACCGGGACATTTTCGCCCCAGCATTTT. Translated: CASSLSPTGTFSPQHF.

The chain employs TRBV9 and TRBJ2-3; 12 nucleotides align to TRBD2. Germline assignment: CDR1 SGDLS and CDR2 YYNGEE. J lost 4 bases, V lost 0 bases, and 9 bases had no gene match. CDR3 length equals 18 residues. The DNA of the CDR3 is TGTGCCAGCAGCGTAGGCCGGACTAGCGGGACCCACTCAGATACGCAGTATTTT. Residues: CASSVGRTSGTHSDTQYF.

By sample fraction, this clone is medium-sized. The V gene is TRBV13, the J gene TRBJ1-1; 9 nucleotides line up with TRBD1. V trimming: 5 bases; J trimming: 0 bases; junction bases outside the gene matches: 7. Germline V gives CDR1 PRHDT, CDR2 FYEKMQ (reference sequence). The CDR3 covers 16 residues. CDR3 coding DNA: TGTGCCAGCAGCGCCCCGAGGACAGGGGTGAACACTGAAGCTTTCTTT. It encodes CASSAPRTGVNTEAFF.

This clone occurred a few times. This chain connects TRBV24-1 to TRBJ1-1, with D hard to call. From germline, CDR1 is KGHDR and CDR2 SFDVKD. The CDR3 extends over 15 amino acids. V was clipped by 0 bases and J by 5 bases, with 12 bases between them. CDR3 amino acids: CATSDLPGVETEAFF. As DNA, the CDR3 is TGTGCCACCAGTGATTTGCCCGGGGTGGAGACTGAAGCTTTCTTT.

The V and J genes are TRBV11-2 and TRBJ1-1; the match to TRBD1 covers 8 bases. CDR3 length equals 14 residues. Germline V gives CDR1 SGHAT, CDR2 FQNNGV. V trimming: 1 base; J trimming: 9 bases; junction bases outside the gene matches: 7. CDR3 in amino acids: CASSLAAGQGKAFF. CDR3 DNA sequence: TGTGCCAGCAGCTTAGCAGCAGGACAGGGTAAAGCTTTCTTT.

The genes are TRBV5-4 and TRBJ2-5, with TRBD1 as a possible D gene (6 bases). The germline V gene encodes CDR1 SGHNT and CDR2 YYREEE (reference sequence). Deletions cut 4 bases from V and 3 bases from J, with 13 bases between. The CDR3 runs 14 residues. CDR3 DNA sequence: TGTGCCAGCAGCCGCCCTCAGGGGAAAGAGACCCAGTACTTC. This translates into CASSRPQGKETQYF.

The CDR3 is CASSEAGQRYYEQYF. In nucleotides, the CDR3 is TGTGCCAGCAGTGAAGCGGGACAGAGATACTACGAGCAGTACTTC. The chain recombines TRBV6-1 with TRBJ2-7, with TRBD1 matching over 7 bases. The CDR3 extends over 15 amino acids. Germline V CDR1 and CDR2: MNHNS, SASEGT. With 0 bases clipped from V and 3 bases from J, the junction kept 5 bases outside the gene matches.

The chain is built from TRBV6-5 and TRBJ1-2, with D possibly being TRBD1 (6 bases). The CDR3 extends over 13 amino acids. Germline V gives CDR1 MNHEY, CDR2 SVGAGI. The V gene lost 0 bases and the J gene lost 5 bases, with 7 bases spanning the gap. The CDR3 nucleotides read TGTGCCAGCAGTTACTCAGGGGGATATGGCTACACCTTC. Residues: CASSYSGGYGYTF.

This rearrangement joins TRBV7-2 to TRBJ2-3; D ambiguous. Trimming took off 5 bases at V and 2 bases at J, with 8 bases between the two ends. CDR1 is SGHTA, CDR2 FQGNSA, per germline. The CDR3 covers 13 residues. CDR3 coding DNA: TGTGCCAGCAGCGCACTTTTCACAGATACGCAGTATTTT. Translating gives CASSALFTDTQYF.

The chain uses TRBV9 and TRBJ2-7; TRBD2 aligns across 7 bases. CDR3 size: 16 residues. The V and J ends lost 3 bases and 1 base, in that order; junction bases with no gene match: 10. The germline V gene has CDR1 SGDLS and CDR2 YYNGEE. The DNA of the CDR3 is TGTGCCAGCAGCGAAAACCGGGACTACCAATCCTACGAGCAGTACTTC. This translates into CASSENRDYQSYEQYF.

This clone came up many times. The rearrangement joins TRBV3-1 (or the pseudogene TRBV3-2) to TRBJ2-7; TRBD2 agrees at 11 bases. The CDR3 has 19 residues. Trimming took 4 bases from V and 1 from J; bases not matched to a gene: 15. Germline-derived CDR1 and CDR2 are LGHDT and YNNKEL (reference sequence). CDR3 loop: CASSLRLAGSGNPSYEQYF. DNA for the CDR3: TGTGCCAGCAGCCTACGACTAGCGGGATCCGGAAACCCATCCTACGAGCAGTACTTC.

CDR3 nucleotides: TGTGCCAGCAGCCCATCCGGGACAGGGGCTTCCAGGCTCCACTTT. Its translation: CASSPSGTGASRLHF. The chain has TRBV6-5 and TRBJ1-6; TRBD1 agrees at 10 bases. Germline CDR1 MNHEY, CDR2 SVGAGI. V was clipped by 6 bases and J by 16 bases; unmatched bases: 15. The CDR3 consists of 15 residues.